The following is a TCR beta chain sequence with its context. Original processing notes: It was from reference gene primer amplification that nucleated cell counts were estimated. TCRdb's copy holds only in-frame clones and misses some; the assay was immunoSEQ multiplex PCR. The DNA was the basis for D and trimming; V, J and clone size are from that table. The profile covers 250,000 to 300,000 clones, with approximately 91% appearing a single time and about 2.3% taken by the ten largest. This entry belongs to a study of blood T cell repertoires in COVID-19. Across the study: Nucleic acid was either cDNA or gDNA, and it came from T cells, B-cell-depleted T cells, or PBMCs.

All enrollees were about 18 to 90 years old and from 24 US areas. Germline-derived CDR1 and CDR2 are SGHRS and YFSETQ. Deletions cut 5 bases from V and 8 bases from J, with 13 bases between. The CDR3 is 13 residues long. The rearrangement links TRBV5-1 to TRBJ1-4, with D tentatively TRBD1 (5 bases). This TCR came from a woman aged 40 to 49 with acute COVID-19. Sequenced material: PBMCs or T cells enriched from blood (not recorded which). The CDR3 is CASREGPGEKLFF. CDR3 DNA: TGCGCCAGCAGGGAAGGACCAGGGGAAAAACTGTTTTTT.